This entry features one TCR beta chain sequence. Original methodology: The assay estimated nucleated cells by amplifying reference gene primers. Method: immunoSEQ multiplex PCR; TCRdb's copy keeps in-frame clones and lacks some. V and J calls and clone size follow that table, whereas D and trimming were derived from the DNA. Of about 200,000 clones listed, around 80% are singletons. This record comes from a study of blood T cell repertoires in COVID-19. Study in general: COVID-19 samples from acute and convalescent phases originated in the United States, Italy and Spain. In each case, the material was cDNA or gDNA derived from T cells, B-cell-depleted T cells, or PBMCs.

V gave up 3 bases and J gave up 3 bases, with 9 bases separating them. CDR3 size: 13 residues. Germline CDR1 LGHDT, CDR2 YNNKEL (reference sequence). Sequenced: peripheral blood. The J gene is TRBJ2-7, the V gene TRBV3-1 (or the pseudogene TRBV3-2); D is perhaps TRBD2 (5 bases). The TCR sequence derives from an elderly woman with active or convalescent COVID-19. Here the CDR3 reads CASSHGELYEQYF. The CDR3 region has the DNA TGTGCCAGCAGCCACGGGGAACTCTACGAGCAGTACTTC.